This paragraph covers one T cell receptor beta chain sequence. Its antigen remains unknown. Libraries were prepared by immunoSEQ multiplex PCR; TCRdb keeps only in-frame clonotypes and omits some of them. Here the sample spans 150,000 to 180,000 clones, approximately 87% being singletons. The record originates from a study of T cell responses to AZD1222 COVID-19 vaccine. Study-level points and caveats: Spike-specific TCR breadth and depth went up after people got two AZD1222 doses. Most donors were white British and more were female, and clonal diversity was possibly underestimated. Targeting of unmutated variant regions was reportedly seen in nearly half of spike-specific TCRs.

V was shortened by 0 bases and J by 3 bases, with 12 bases between the two germline ends. There are 15 residues in the CDR3. Germline CDR1 reads SGHRS; CDR2 reads YFSETQ. The receptor was derived from an adult in good health. The input for sequencing was peripheral blood, taken on day 0 of MenACWY control vaccination. The chain recombines TRBV5-1 with TRBJ1-2; D is ambiguous. CDR3: CASSLDGRADYGYTF. The DNA of the CDR3 is TGCGCCAGCAGCTTGGATGGTAGGGCCGACTATGGCTACACCTTC. Full variable domain (missing parts from reference TRBV5-1 and TRBJ1-2): KAGVTQTPRYLIKTRGQQVTLSCSPISGHRSVSWYQQTPGQGLQFLFEYFSETQRNKGNFPGRFSGRQFSNSRSEMNVSTLELGDSALYLCASSLDGRADYGYTFGSGTRLTVV.